This T cell receptor (beta chain) was recovered during a study of cytomegalovirus exposure and HLA in healthy donors. Germline V CDR1 and CDR2: SGHRS, YFSETQ. The length of the CDR3 is 16 residues. The V segment lost 1 base and the J segment 2 bases; nucleotides outside the gene matches: 7. Primers included in the PCR were 60 Vbeta and 13 Jbeta primers. Using immunoSEQ multiplex PCR, the repertoire was profiled, and TCRdb retains in-frame clones only, with some absent. The sample contains roughly 180,000 clones, around 80% of which appear only once. The TCR sequence derives from a female donor in good health and CMV-seronegative. Sequencing was carried out using PBMCs. The chain combines TRBV5-1 with TRBJ2-3; 7 bases map to TRBD2. The CDR3 protein is CASSLSPAGTTDTQYF. CDR3 in DNA: TGCGCCAGCAGCTTGTCGCCAGCGGGAACCACAGATACGCAGTATTTT.